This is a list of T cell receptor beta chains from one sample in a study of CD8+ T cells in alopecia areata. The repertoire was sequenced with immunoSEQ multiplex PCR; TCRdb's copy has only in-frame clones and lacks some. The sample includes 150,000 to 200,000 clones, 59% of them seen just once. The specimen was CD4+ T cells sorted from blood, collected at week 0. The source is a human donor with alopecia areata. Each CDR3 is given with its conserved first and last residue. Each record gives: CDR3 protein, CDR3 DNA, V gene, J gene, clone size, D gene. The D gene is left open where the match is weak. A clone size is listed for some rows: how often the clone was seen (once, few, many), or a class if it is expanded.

CDR3: CASSDPSGESPYEQYF
DNA: TGTGCCAGCAGTGACCCCAGCGGGGAGAGCCCCTACGAGCAGTACTTC
V: TRBV2
J: TRBJ2-7
size: few
D: TRBD2

CDR3: CASSYTTGGYEQYF
DNA: TGTGCCAGCAGTTACACGACAGGGGGCTACGAGCAGTACTTC
V: TRBV6-5
J: TRBJ2-7
size: NA
D: TRBD1

CDR3: CASTTGTGSSPLHF
DNA: TGTGCCAGCACTACCGGGACAGGCTCTTCACCCCTCCACTTT
V: TRBV2
J: TRBJ1-6
size: few
D: TRBD1

CDR3: CSVSTGSGSPLHF
DNA: TGCAGCGTTTCGACAGGTTCGGGTTCACCCCTCCACTTT
V: TRBV29-1
J: TRBJ1-6
size: NA
D: NA

CDR3: CASSEAGQGTEAFF
DNA: TGTGCCAGCAGTGAGGCGGGCCAGGGGACTGAAGCTTTCTTT
V: TRBV2
J: TRBJ1-1
size: NA
D: NA

CDR3: CASSWDTGRNSPLHF
DNA: TGTGCCAGCAGTTGGGACACGGGGCGTAATTCACCCCTCCACTTT
V: TRBV6-5
J: TRBJ1-6
size: NA
D: NA

CDR3: CSVDGSGPHNEQFF
DNA: TGCAGCGTTGACGGCTCGGGACCGCACAATGAGCAGTTCTTC
V: TRBV29-1
J: TRBJ2-1
size: NA
D: NA

CDR3: CAWSLQETQYF
DNA: TGTGCCTGGAGTCTCCAAGAGACCCAGTACTTC
V: TRBV30
J: TRBJ2-5
size: NA
D: NA

CDR3: CASSQVGTQYF
DNA: TGTGCCAGCAGCCAAGTGGGGACCCAGTACTTC
V: TRBV25-1
J: TRBJ2-5
size: few
D: NA

CDR3: CASKMGPGQGVKLTDTQYF
DNA: TGTGCCAGTAAGATGGGACCGGGGCAGGGGGTTAAGTTGACAGATACGCAGTATTTT
V: TRBV19
J: TRBJ2-3
size: few
D: TRBD1

CDR3: CASRPQGNYNSPLHF
DNA: TGTGCCAGCAGACCGCAGGGCAACTATAATTCACCCCTCCACTTT
V: TRBV2
J: TRBJ1-6
size: NA
D: NA

CDR3: CASSLRSAGNQPQHF
DNA: TGTGCCAGCAGTTTACGATCCGCCGGCAATCAGCCCCAGCATTTT
V: TRBV27
J: TRBJ1-5
size: NA
D: NA

CDR3: CASSRTGAESPLHF
DNA: TGTGCCAGCAGCCGGACAGGGGCAGAATCACCCCTCCACTTT
V: TRBV5-6
J: TRBJ1-6
size: NA
D: TRBD1

CDR3: CASSFRDRGLNEQFF
DNA: TGTGCCAGCAGCTTCAGGGACAGGGGGCTCAATGAGCAGTTCTTC
V: TRBV5-6
J: TRBJ2-1
size: NA
D: TRBD1

CDR3: CASSPSSGELFF
DNA: TGTGCCAGCAGCCCCTCGAGCGGGGAGCTGTTTTTT
V: TRBV6-6
J: TRBJ2-2
size: few
D: NA

CDR3: CASSLDFAVAPQHF
DNA: TGTGCCAGCAGCTTAGATTTTGCGGTAGCGCCCCAGCATTTT
V: TRBV7-2
J: TRBJ1-5
size: few
D: NA

CDR3: CASALGQVSPNQETQYF
DNA: TGTGCTAGTGCCCTCGGACAAGTCAGCCCGAACCAAGAGACCCAGTACTTC
V: TRBV12-5
J: TRBJ2-5
size: few
D: NA

CDR3: CSFSAGQHNEKLFF
DNA: TGCAGCTTCTCTGCGGGACAGCATAATGAAAAACTGTTTTTT
V: TRBV29-1
J: TRBJ1-4
size: NA
D: TRBD1

CDR3: CASSSTWTGGEQYF
DNA: TGTGCCAGCAGTTCTACCTGGACAGGGGGCGAGCAGTACTTC
V: TRBV6-5
J: TRBJ2-7
size: NA
D: TRBD1

CDR3: CASSQVRGINEKLFF
DNA: TGCGCCAGCAGCCAAGTGCGGGGGATTAATGAAAAACTGTTTTTT
V: TRBV4-1
J: TRBJ1-4
size: NA
D: NA